This entry describes one TCR beta chain. These data belong to a study of monozygotic twins with cystic fibrosis. The CDR3 sequence is 12 residues long. Germline CDR1 reads SNHLY; CDR2 reads FYNNEI. V shed 11 bases, J shed 0 bases, and the junction held 3 bases outside the gene matches. Produced via immunoSEQ multiplex PCR; TCRdb's table is partial and in-frame only. The sample gives over 25,000 clones, approximately 96% of which show up once; around 3% is in the top ten. This sequence was found in a girl aged 2 to 10 with cystic fibrosis. J is TRBJ1-2 and V is TRBV2, with TRBD1 matching 7 bases. Sequenced sample: blood. The CDR3, as DNA: TGTGCCCAGGGGGGTCCTAACTATGGCTACACCTTC. Translated: CAQGGPNYGYTF.